This T cell receptor beta chain was sequenced for a study of cytomegalovirus exposure and HLA in healthy donors. General study results and limits: Later on, an analysis showed TCR association rates differing by HLA locus, with DRB1 the most and HLA-C the fewest. The presence/absence work took it that sequencing depth was about the same across donors.

In the case of this clone: The antigen remains undetermined.

This CDR3 has 14 residues. Germline lookup yields CDR1 SGHTA and CDR2 FQGNSA. The J segment lost 4 bases and the V segment lost 5 bases, leaving 6 bases of the junction unmatched. Vbeta (60) and Jbeta (13) primers were used in the PCR. Assay used: immunoSEQ multiplex PCR; TCRdb lists only in-frame clones, some missing. Seen here are approximately 79,000 clones, more than 60% observed once, and the top ten hold 4.5% to 7%. The receptor was derived from a male donor in good health and CMV-seropositive. The material sequenced was PBMCs. The chain carries TRBV7-2 and TRBJ2-3; 7 bases map to TRBD1. CDR3 DNA sequence: TGTGCCAGCAGCCCGGGACAGATGCCAGATACGCAGTATTTT. This gives the protein CASSPGQMPDTQYF. Combining the CDR3 with reference TRBV7-2 and TRBJ2-3 gives the whole variable domain GAGVSQSPSNKVTEKGKDVELRCDPISGHTALYWYRQSLGQGLEFLIYFQGNSAPDKSGLPSDRFSAERTGGSVSTLTIQRTQQEDSAVYLCASSPGQMPDTQYFGPGTRLTVL.